Listed here are 30 T cell receptor beta chains from one sample, sequenced in a study of T cells after posttransplantation cyclophosphamide (TCRdb year 2016). The library was made by the immunoSEQ multiplex PCR assay. TCRdb limited this immuneACCESS table to in-frame rearrangements with V and J called. A share of clones is missing; checked studies link under half to unresolved V genes, and the rest is unexplained. This sample lists fewer than 60,000 clones; approximately 94% were detected once. The ten biggest clones cover approximately 2.9% of the sample. Sequencing used PBMCs. Source of these receptors: a woman aged 25 to 39 in good health and a related stem cell transplant donor.

The rearrangement links TRBV5-5 to TRBJ2-7, with 12 nucleotides matching TRBD2. Germline assignment: CDR1 SGHKS and CDR2 YYEKEE (reference sequence). The CDR3 is 15 residues long. V gave up 1 base and J gave up 4 bases; unmatched junction bases: 3. The chain's CDR3 is CASSLTSGGYYEQYF. For the CDR3, the DNA is TGTGCCAGCAGCTTGACTAGCGGGGGGTATTACGAGCAGTACTTC.

The chain has TRBV12-5 and TRBJ2-7; the D gene is possibly TRBD1 (6 bases). The germline CDR1 and CDR2 sequences are LGHNT and FRNRAP. CDR3 length: 13 amino acids. V shed 8 bases and J shed 4 bases, with 15 bases lying between them. The CDR3 spells CASTGNPPYEQYF. CDR3 coding DNA: TGTGCTAGTACAGGGAATCCCCCTTACGAGCAGTACTTC.

This clone was seen a single time. J is TRBJ2-7 and V is TRBV28; TRBD1 matches at 10 bases. The CDR3 extends over 13 amino acids. Germline loops: CDR1 MDHEN, CDR2 SYDVKM. V gave up 6 bases and J gave up 7 bases; unmatched junction bases: 6. The CDR3 spells CASRAGQGREQYF. The CDR3 bases are TGTGCCAGCAGGGCGGGACAGGGGAGGGAGCAGTACTTC.

A few counts support this clone. This chain joins TRBV18 and TRBJ1-2; D is possibly TRBD1 (5 bases). The V end lost 0 bases, the J end lost 0 bases, and 8 bases lay between the germline ends. The CDR3 covers 15 residues. CDR1 is KGHSH and CDR2 is LQKENI in the germline V gene. CDR3 in amino acids: CASSPPAGTNYGYTF. The CDR3 coding sequence is TGTGCCAGCTCACCACCTGCAGGGACTAACTATGGCTACACCTTC.

The V gene is TRBV11-2, the J gene TRBJ2-3, with 8 bases aligning to TRBD2. With V trimmed by 5 bases and J by 5 bases, 3 bases remained unmatched. CDR1 is SGHAT and CDR2 is FQNNGV in the germline V gene. There are 13 residues in the CDR3. The CDR3 here is CASSHGTRDTQYF. The CDR3 DNA follows: TGTGCCAGCAGCCACGGGACTAGAGATACGCAGTATTTT.

V gene TRBV5-1 combines with J gene TRBJ1-1, with TRBD1 as a possible D gene (5 bases). The ends were cut back, 6 bases at V and 6 bases at J, with 15 bases in the middle. This CDR3 contains 13 residues. Germline V gene lookup returns CDR1 SGHRS and CDR2 YFSETQ. CDR3: CASIPWGGAEAFF. CDR3 nucleotide sequence: TGCGCCAGCATCCCTTGGGGCGGAGCTGAAGCTTTCTTT.

The chain joins TRBV11-2 to TRBJ1-6; D is ambiguous. CDR3 length: 14 residues. Between the trimmed V and J ends, which lost 4 bases and 1 base, there was a span of 5 bases. The germline V gene encodes CDR1 SGHAT and CDR2 FQNNGV. Here the CDR3 reads CASSYRSYNSPLHF. The CDR3 coding sequence is TGTGCCAGCAGCTATCGGTCCTATAATTCACCCCTCCACTTT.

The V call is TRBV6-1, the J call TRBJ2-7; D may be TRBD2 (5 bases). CDR1 MNHNS and CDR2 SASEGT come from the germline V gene. V dropped 4 bases and J dropped 6 bases, with 13 bases sitting between them. The CDR3 has 13 amino acids. CDR3 protein: CASSVHMGVEQYF. The CDR3, as DNA: TGTGCCAGCAGTGTACATATGGGAGTCGAGCAGTACTTC.

V and J are TRBV27 and TRBJ1-1; 7 bases match TRBD1. The germline CDR1 and CDR2 sequences are MNHEY and SMNVEV (reference sequence). J lost 4 bases, V lost 2 bases, and 10 bases had no gene match. This CDR3 region has 16 residues. DNA for the CDR3: TGTGCCAGCAGTTTACGTTCAGGGGGACGGGGCACTGAAGCTTTCTTT. This encodes CASSLRSGGRGTEAFF.

The rearrangement joins TRBV6-6 to TRBJ2-2; 9 bases are a match to TRBD1. The CDR3 totals 14 residues. Germline V CDR1 and CDR2: MNHNY, SVGAGI (reference sequence). Trimming cost V 4 bases and J 5 bases; bases outside gene matches: 2. CDR3 nucleotide sequence: TGTGCCAGCAGTTTAGGACAGGGGACCGGGGAGCTGTTTTTT. This codes for CASSLGQGTGELFF.

The chain has TRBV7-2 and TRBJ1-2; no firm D call. The V end lost 2 bases, the J end lost 1 base, and 8 bases lay between the germline ends. The CDR3 is 14 residues long. Germline V gives CDR1 SGHTA, CDR2 FQGNSA. The CDR3 DNA follows: TGTGCCAGCAGCTTAACAACCGATAACTATGGCTACACCTTC. This encodes CASSLTTDNYGYTF.

The sample holds a few counts of this clone. The chain recombines TRBV7-2 with TRBJ1-4, with 8 bases identical to TRBD1. The junction had 9 bases not matched to a gene; V was cut back by 5 bases and J by 7 bases. This CDR3 has 15 amino acids. Germline V gene sequence: CDR1 SGHTA, CDR2 FQGNSA. The CDR3 here is CASSPDRGITEKLFF. The CDR3 coding sequence is TGTGCCAGCAGCCCAGACAGGGGCATAACTGAAAAACTGTTTTTT.

The V and J genes are TRBV5-4 and TRBJ2-7; 8 positions agree with TRBD1. The V and J ends lost 2 bases and 9 bases, in that order; junction bases with no gene match: 7. The CDR3 spans 13 residues. CDR1 SGHNT and CDR2 YYREEE come from the germline V gene (reference sequence). The CDR3 here is CASSFATGETQYF. CDR3 sequence (DNA): TGTGCCAGCAGCTTCGCGACAGGGGAGACGCAGTACTTC.

The chain combines TRBV5-1 with TRBJ2-7; possible D gene TRBD2, 6 bases. CDR1 and CDR2 from the germline V gene are SGHRS and YFSETQ. The CDR3 totals 15 residues. Trimming shortened V by 3 bases and J by 4 bases, and 17 bases separated the two germline ends. The CDR3 nucleotides are TGCGCCAGCAGCTCGGCTCCGGGAGCCAATTACGAGCAGTACTTC. Translation: CASSSAPGANYEQYF.

This chain joins TRBV11-2 and TRBJ1-1; D is unresolved. The germline V gene encodes CDR1 SGHAT and CDR2 FQNNGV. The CDR3 is made up of 11 amino acids. The V end was cut by 1 base, the J end by 11 bases, with 8 bases between. The CDR3 loop reads CASSLAGGAFF. CDR3 bases: TGTGCCAGCAGCTTAGCTGGCGGCGCTTTCTTT.

The gene calls are TRBV19 and TRBJ2-7; TRBD1 agrees at 7 bases. CDR1 and CDR2 (germline): LNHDA, SQIVND (reference sequence). The junction had 5 bases not matched to a gene; V was cut back by 3 bases and J by 0 bases. There are 15 residues in the CDR3. The CDR3 nucleotides read TGTGCCAGTAGTATTAAAGACAGGGCCTCCTACGAGCAGTACTTC. Translated: CASSIKDRASYEQYF.

The sample holds one count of this clone. This chain uses TRBV7-2 with TRBJ1-2; tentatively, D is TRBD1 (5 bases). CDR3 length: 14 amino acids. V was shortened by 5 bases and J by 6 bases, with 16 bases between the two germline ends. CDR1 SGHTA and CDR2 FQGNSA come from the germline V gene. DNA for the CDR3: TGTGCCAGCAGCCTTCCACAGGAACGGCATGGCTACACCTTC. Its protein is CASSLPQERHGYTF.

The chain joins TRBV7-2 to TRBJ2-1; maybe TRBD1 (5 bases). V was pared by 5 bases and J by 12 bases, with 11 bases between. The CDR3 runs to 11 residues. Germline lookup yields CDR1 SGHTA and CDR2 FQGNSA. CDR3 in amino acids: CASSATGGQFF. Here the CDR3 DNA reads TGTGCCAGCAGCGCTACAGGCGGGCAGTTCTTC.

CDR3 sequence reads: CASSPGTGGFYEQYF. CDR3 sequence (DNA): TGTGCCAGCAGCCCCGGGACAGGGGGCTTCTACGAGCAGTACTTC. This chain connects TRBV7-2 to TRBJ2-7; 12 bases align to TRBD1. The CDR3 sequence is 15 residues long. V lost 5 bases to trimming and J lost 3 bases; unmatched junction nucleotides: 5. Germline V gene data show CDR1 as SGHTA and CDR2 as FQGNSA.

The V and J genes are TRBV5-3 and TRBJ2-4; tentatively, D is TRBD1 (6 bases). TRBV5-3 falls under the ORF class, with uncertain function. CDR3 size: 14 residues. V lost 10 bases, J lost 2 bases, and 16 bases lay in between. The DNA for the CDR3 is TGTGCCCCTGACAGGAAGGCGCCCAAAAACATTCAGTACTTC. It encodes CAPDRKAPKNIQYF.

This rearrangement joins TRBV10-3 to TRBJ1-2; TRBD1 matches at 7 bases. Trimming removed 0 bases from V and 10 bases from J; junction bases left unmatched: 5. The CDR3 totals 13 residues. CDR1 is ENHRY, CDR2 SYGVKD, per germline. Here the CDR3 DNA reads TGTGCCATCAGTGAGTCGGACAGGACCCACTACACCTTC. Amino acids: CAISESDRTHYTF.

J is TRBJ1-6 and V is TRBV2; weak D call: TRBD1 (6 bases). The germline V gene has CDR1 SNHLY and CDR2 FYNNEI. V lost 6 bases and J 3 bases, leaving 15 bases between the germline ends. The CDR3 sequence is 16 residues long. CDR3 sequence (DNA): TGTGCCAGCAGAGTCAGGGGCGCAAACTATAATTCACCCCTCCACTTT. Its translation is CASRVRGANYNSPLHF. The full variable domain, its missing parts supplied by reference TRBV2 and TRBJ1-6, is EPEVTQTPSHQVTQMGQEVILRCVPISNHLYFYWYRQILGQKVEFLVSFYNNEISEKSEIFDDQFSVERPDGSNFTLKIRSTKLEDSAMYFCASRVRGANYNSPLHFGNGTRLTVT.

The chain has TRBV5-1 and TRBJ1-2, with D perhaps TRBD1 (5 bases). The V and J ends lost 3 bases and 8 bases respectively, with 17 bases between them. The length of the CDR3 is 14 residues. Per germline, CDR1 SGHRS and CDR2 YFSETQ. The CDR3 DNA reads TGCGCCAGCAGCTCAGACACACGTCGGGGGGGCTACACCTTC. Its translation: CASSSDTRRGGYTF.

This clone has just one count. The chain couples TRBV18 to TRBJ1-5; 7 bases fit TRBD1. CDR1 and CDR2 from the germline V gene are KGHSH and LQKENI. With 6 bases clipped from V and 5 bases from J, the junction kept 7 bases outside the gene matches. This CDR3 is 14 amino acids long. The CDR3 spells CASSAQGWHQPQHF. The CDR3 DNA reads as TGTGCCAGCTCGGCACAGGGGTGGCATCAGCCCCAGCATTTT.

CDR3 nucleotides: TGTGCCATCAGTGATCGGGCGGGGGGTACAGATACGCAGTATTTT. Translating gives CAISDRAGGTDTQYF. The chain couples TRBV10-3 to TRBJ2-3; 8 bases fit TRBD2. CDR1 and CDR2 (germline): ENHRY, SYGVKD. The CDR3 has 15 residues. J was trimmed by 3 bases and V by 3 bases; bases with no gene match: 5.

The chain employs TRBV19 and TRBJ1-2; D perhaps matches TRBD1 (5 bases). Trimming pared 2 bases from V and 5 bases from J, leaving 6 bases between. This CDR3 contains 12 residues. Germline assignment: CDR1 LNHDA and CDR2 SQIVND (reference sequence). CDR3 sequence (DNA): TGTGCCAGTAGTATACCAGGGTATGGCTACACCTTC. Translating gives CASSIPGYGYTF.

This chain joins TRBV10-3 and TRBJ2-7; 10 bases are shared with TRBD2. The germline CDR1 and CDR2 sequences are ENHRY and SYGVKD. This CDR3 has 14 amino acids. J gave up 5 bases and V 6 bases, and 7 bases lay outside the gene matches. CDR3 in amino acids: CAISGTSDKNEQYF. The CDR3 DNA follows: TGTGCCATCAGCGGGACTAGCGATAAAAACGAGCAGTACTTC.

V usage is TRBV15 and J usage is TRBJ1-1; TRBD1 aligns across 9 bases. The CDR3 is 15 residues long. CDR1 is LNHNV and CDR2 is YYDKDF in the germline V gene (reference sequence). The junction had 14 bases not matched to a gene; V was cut back by 5 bases and J by 10 bases. This chain's CDR3 is CATSPRGGTGRVAFF. The CDR3 nucleotides are TGTGCCACCAGCCCAAGAGGAGGGACAGGGCGGGTAGCTTTCTTT.

The chain joins TRBV5-6 to TRBJ2-7; 9 bases fit TRBD2. Germline trimming cut 4 bases from V and 9 bases from J; bases unmatched to any gene: 11. CDR1 is SGHDT and CDR2 is YYEEEE in the germline V gene. CDR3 length: 14 amino acids. The CDR3 DNA sequence: TGTGCCAGCAGCACTAGCGGGTCCCATCGACGGCAGTACTTC. The encoded protein is CASSTSGSHRRQYF.

The V gene is TRBV6-6, the J gene TRBJ1-6; D uncertain. Germline V gene sequence: CDR1 MNHNY, CDR2 SVGAGI (reference sequence). The CDR3 spans 15 residues. The ends were cut back, 7 bases at V and 8 bases at J, with 18 bases in the middle. Here the CDR3 reads CASTLNAGGDSPLHF. The CDR3 region has the DNA TGTGCCAGCACCCTAAACGCCGGAGGAGATTCACCCCTCCACTTT.